Below are 10 T cell receptor beta chains sequenced from a single sample in a study of T-cell reconstitution after alpha-beta-depleted transplantation in children. Unique molecular identifiers were built into the TCRbeta library. TCRdb itself ran the PCR reads through MiXCR, one entry per CDR3 protein. The table records hundreds of thousands of distinct CDR3 sequences, roughly 17% of them present only once. Sequences were derived from PBMCs from the stem cell graft donor, sampled from the stem cell graft. The origin of the receptors is a human donor who donated a stem cell graft to a child with acute myeloid leukemia.

The CDR3 loop reads CASGQMGTSGQETQYF. CDR3 DNA sequence: TGTGCCAGCGGGCAAATGGGGACTAGCGGCCAAGAGACCCAGTACTTC. The chain joins TRBV12-3 or TRBV12-4 to TRBJ2-5; 11 bases fit TRBD2. V lost 8 bases, J lost 1 base, and 9 bases stayed unmatched. This CDR3 region has 16 residues.

V is TRBV7-3 and J is TRBJ2-1, with a possible D match to TRBD1 (6 bases). Germline-derived CDR1 and CDR2 are SGHTA and FQGTGA. V was cut by 5 bases and J by 4 bases, with 12 bases left in between. This CDR3 has 14 residues. The CDR3 region has the DNA TGTGCCAGCAGCCCCTCGGACAGTTACAATGAGCAGTTCTTC. This gives the protein CASSPSDSYNEQFF.

The chain couples TRBV18 to TRBJ2-1; 7 bases are a match to TRBD1. CDR3 length: 13 residues. Germline V lookup: CDR1 KGHSH, CDR2 LQKENI. V was pared by 5 bases and J by 4 bases, with 2 bases of the junction left unmatched. CDR3 coding DNA: TGTGCCAGCTCAATACAGGGGTACAATGAGCAGTTCTTC. Translated: CASSIQGYNEQFF.

There are many counts of this clonotype. The rearrangement links TRBV4-3 to TRBJ2-5; 15 positions match TRBD2. V shed 1 base and J 9 bases; nucleotides not matched to a gene: 9. The CDR3 is 17 amino acids. Germline CDR1 LGHNA, CDR2 YSLEER. The CDR3 protein is CASSQGTSGTSGGSQYF. In DNA form, the CDR3 reads TGCGCCAGCAGCCAAGGCACCTCCGGGACTAGCGGGGGGTCCCAGTACTTC.

The chain combines TRBV6-2 or TRBV6-3 with TRBJ1-1, with D perhaps matching TRBD1 (5 bases). Germline values: CDR1 MNHEY, CDR2 SVGEGT. Trimming stripped 8 bases from V and 4 bases from J, with 17 bases between. This CDR3 is built from 14 residues. CDR3 loop: CASRPRGSGTEAFF. DNA of the CDR3: TGTGCCAGCCGTCCCCGGGGGAGTGGCACTGAAGCTTTCTTT.

This clonotype was picked up many times. This chain joins TRBV20-1 and TRBJ1-6; D gene uncertain. V was clipped by 0 bases and J by 0 bases, with 6 bases between them. The CDR3 consists of 15 residues. The germline V gene encodes CDR1 DFQATT and CDR2 SNEGSKA (reference sequence). The CDR3 reads CSARDLSSYNSPLHF. DNA for the CDR3: TGCAGTGCTAGAGATCTGAGCTCCTATAATTCACCCCTCCACTTT.

This chain joins TRBV6-2 or TRBV6-3 and TRBJ2-1, with D possibly called TRBD1 or TRBD2 (6 bases each). Germline V gene data show CDR1 as MNHEY and CDR2 as SVGEGT. The V end was cut by 2 bases, the J end by 8 bases, with 19 bases between. The CDR3 length is 16 residues. CDR3 coding DNA: TGTGCCAGCAGTTACCGCATAGGGGGGTTGGGGGATGAGCAGTTCTTC. Translating gives CASSYRIGGLGDEQFF.

This clonotype was observed at least ten times. The chain recombines TRBV5-6 with TRBJ1-1; D unresolved. The CDR3 loop spans 16 amino acids. The ends were cut back, 0 bases at V and 1 base at J, with 13 bases in the middle. The germline V gene has CDR1 SGHDT and CDR2 YYEEEE. The DNA of the CDR3 is TGTGCCAGCAGCTTGGGTGGCCTTGGATGGAACACTGAAGCTTTCTTT. This codes for CASSLGGLGWNTEAFF.

This clonotype was counted many times. The rearrangement uses TRBV13 and TRBJ1-1, with D possibly being TRBD1 (5 bases). Germline V gene lookup returns CDR1 PRHDT and CDR2 FYEKMQ (reference sequence). Trimming took 5 bases from V and 0 from J, leaving 10 bases between them. This CDR3 has 14 residues. The CDR3 region has the DNA TGTGCCAGCAGCGTCAGGGTCATGAACACTGAAGCTTTCTTT. Translating gives CASSVRVMNTEAFF.

The V call is TRBV24-1, the J call TRBJ2-1; weak D call: TRBD2 (5 bases). CDR1 KGHDR and CDR2 SFDVKD come from the germline V gene. The CDR3 spans 17 residues. Deletions cut 1 base from V and 0 bases from J, with 12 bases between. CDR3 protein: CATSDFQLGDSYNEQFF. The CDR3 bases are TGTGCCACCAGTGATTTTCAACTCGGGGACTCCTACAATGAGCAGTTCTTC.